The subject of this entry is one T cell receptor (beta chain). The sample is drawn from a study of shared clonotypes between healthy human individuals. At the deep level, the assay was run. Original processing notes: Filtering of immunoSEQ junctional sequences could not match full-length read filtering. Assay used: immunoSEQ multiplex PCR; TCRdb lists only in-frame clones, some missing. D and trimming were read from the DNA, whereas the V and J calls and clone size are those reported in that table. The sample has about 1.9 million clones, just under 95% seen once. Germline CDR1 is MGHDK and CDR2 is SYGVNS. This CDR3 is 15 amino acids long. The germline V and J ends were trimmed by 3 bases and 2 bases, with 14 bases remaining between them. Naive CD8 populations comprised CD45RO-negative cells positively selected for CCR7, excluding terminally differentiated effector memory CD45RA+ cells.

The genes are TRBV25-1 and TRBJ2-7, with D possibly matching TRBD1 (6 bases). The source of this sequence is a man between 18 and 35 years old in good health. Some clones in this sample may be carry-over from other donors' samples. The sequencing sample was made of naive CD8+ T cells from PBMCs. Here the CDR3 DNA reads TGTGCCAGCAGTGATCCCACCGGGACAACCTACGAGCAGTACTTC. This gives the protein CASSDPTGTTYEQYF.